These 17 T cell receptor beta chains were all obtained from the same sample, sequenced in a study of post-analysis software for immune sequencing data. Overall study results and limits: Elevated frequency relative to controls characterized several TRBV segments in patients, TRBV5-6, TRBV5-1 and TRBV20-1 among them.

Incorporated into the TCR beta cDNA libraries were unique molecular identifiers, which served to reduce PCR and sequencing biases. TCRdb reprocessed the PCR reads with MiXCR, giving one entry per CDR3 protein. The sample lists about 460,000 distinct CDR3 sequences, nearly 45% seen once, with 12% in the top ten. No antigens are known for them. Sequencing was carried out using blood. The source of these receptors is a girl between 5 and 17 years old with multiple sclerosis.

The gene calls are TRBV5-5 and TRBJ2-7, with 10 bases identical to TRBD2. The tail of the sequence fits TRBJ2-5 better, so the J call may be wrong. The V gene's germline CDR1 is SGHKS and CDR2 YYEKEE (reference sequence). The CDR3 has 16 amino acids. CDR3 amino acids: CASSPGLAATQETQYF. In DNA form, the CDR3 reads TGTGCCAGCAGCCCCGGACTAGCGGCTACCCAAGAGACCCAGTACTTC.

V and J are TRBV29-1 and TRBJ2-6; D ambiguous. The CDR3 contains 14 residues. Per the germline V gene, CDR1 is SQVTM and CDR2 is ANQGSEA. V was shortened by 4 bases and J by 0 bases, with 7 bases between the two germline ends. This CDR3 is CSVGDPSGANVLTF. The CDR3 DNA reads as TGCAGCGTTGGAGACCCCTCTGGGGCCAACGTCCTGACTTTC.

This clonotype has just a few counts. The rearrangement links TRBV7-8 to TRBJ2-7; possible D gene TRBD2, 6 bases. This CDR3 region has 14 residues. CDR1 and CDR2 from the germline V gene are SGHVS and FQNEAQ. Trimming shortened V by 1 base and J by 2 bases, and 9 bases separated the two germline ends. Here the CDR3 reads CASSLVERAYEQYF. CDR3 nucleotide sequence: TGTGCCAGCAGCTTAGTAGAGCGGGCCTACGAGCAGTACTTC.

This clonotype showed up just a few times. CDR3 bases: TGCAGCGTTGACGAGACAAGGCAGGACTATGGCTACACCTTC. Translating gives CSVDETRQDYGYTF. The chain carries TRBV29-1 and TRBJ1-2, with D unclear. Trimming took off 3 bases at V and 3 bases at J, with 14 bases between the two ends. The CDR3 spans 14 residues. The germline V gene encodes CDR1 SQVTM and CDR2 ANQGSEA.

This clonotype was picked up one time. The CDR3 DNA reads as TGTGCCAGCAGTTTACAAAAGAACACTGAAGCTTTCTTT. It is translated as CASSLQKNTEAFF. The chain employs TRBV6-6 and TRBJ1-1; no definite D call. The CDR3 has 13 amino acids. Germline values: CDR1 MNHNY, CDR2 SVGAGI (reference sequence). The V end was cut by 4 bases, the J end by 1 base, with 7 bases between.

J is TRBJ1-6 and V is TRBV12-3 or TRBV12-4; 10 nucleotides line up with TRBD1. The V and J ends lost 0 bases and 10 bases, in that order; junction bases with no gene match: 3. The CDR3 covers 15 residues. This CDR3 reads CASSLAGTGDSPLHF. DNA for the CDR3: TGTGCCAGCAGTTTAGCCGGGACAGGGGACTCACCCCTCCACTTT.

This clonotype was seen more than once but under ten times. V is TRBV20-1 and J is TRBJ2-7; D assignment may be TRBD1 or TRBD2 (5 bases each). V was pared by 3 bases and J by 2 bases, with 20 bases between. From germline, CDR1 is DFQATT and CDR2 SNEGSKA (reference sequence). This CDR3 comprises 16 residues. This chain's CDR3 is CSASAPGRLSTYEQYF. CDR3 DNA: TGCAGTGCTAGCGCACCGGGACGCCTGTCAACCTACGAGCAGTACTTC.

The sample holds many counts of this clonotype. The genes are TRBV11-2 and TRBJ2-7, with D possibly matching TRBD2 (5 bases). The CDR3 has 13 residues. V was trimmed by 0 bases and J by 5 bases, leaving 8 bases between them. Germline-derived CDR1 and CDR2 are SGHAT and FQNNGV. This CDR3 reads CASSLERVDEQYF. Here the CDR3 DNA reads TGTGCCAGCAGCTTAGAGCGGGTTGACGAGCAGTACTTC.

The genes are TRBV4-2 and TRBJ2-7; D is unresolved. Trimming removed 1 base at V and 2 bases at J, with 12 bases between. The CDR3 has 15 residues. CDR1 and CDR2 from the germline V gene are LGHNA and YNFKEQ. The CDR3 spells CASSQGVSRTYEQYF. Written as DNA, the CDR3 is TGTGCCAGCAGCCAAGGGGTATCCAGAACCTACGAGCAGTACTTC.

The rearrangement links TRBV29-1 to TRBJ2-1; TRBD2 aligns across 11 bases. Germline CDR1 is SQVTM and CDR2 is ANQGSEA. V was pared by 4 bases and J by 4 bases, with 6 bases of the junction left unmatched. The CDR3 consists of 15 residues. The CDR3, as DNA: TGCAGCGTTGGGATGAGACTAGCGGGGTACAATGAGCAGTTCTTC. This translates into CSVGMRLAGYNEQFF.

The V and J genes are TRBV4-1 and TRBJ2-7, with D perhaps TRBD2 (5 bases). CDR3 length: 15 residues. The V end lost 2 bases, the J end lost 2 bases, and 13 bases lay between the germline ends. Looked up from germline, CDR1 is MGHRA and CDR2 is YSYEKL. The CDR3 DNA reads as TGCGCCAGCAGCCAATTAGCGTCGGTAGCCTACGAGCAGTACTTC. This encodes CASSQLASVAYEQYF.

There are a few counts of this clonotype. The chain combines TRBV27 with TRBJ2-1, with D perhaps TRBD1 (6 bases). Germline V gene data show CDR1 as MNHEY and CDR2 as SMNVEV (reference sequence). The CDR3 is 15 residues long. Trimming cost V 5 bases and J 0 bases, with 11 bases left between them. CDR3 in DNA: TGTGCCAGCAGTGACAGGTCTAGCTCCTACAATGAGCAGTTCTTC. Amino acids: CASSDRSSSYNEQFF.

The chain combines TRBV7-8 with TRBJ2-1; perhaps D is TRBD1 or TRBD2 (5 bases each). Germline assignment: CDR1 SGHVS and CDR2 FQNEAQ. Trimming shortened V by 5 bases and J by 5 bases, and 16 bases separated the two germline ends. The CDR3 contains 15 residues. The CDR3 DNA follows: TGTGCCAGCAGCCCTGGGGAGTGGGGCAACAATGAGCAGTTCTTC. Amino acids: CASSPGEWGNNEQFF.

This clonotype occurred many times. At one end, the junction sequence differs from germline, possibly due to a read error. The V gene is TRBV3-1, the J gene TRBJ2-7; TRBD2 is a possible D gene (6 bases). The germline gives CDR1 LGHDT, CDR2 YNNKEL (reference sequence). This CDR3 contains 16 residues. CDR3 sequence reads: CASTPGPLATSHEQYF. For the CDR3, the DNA is TGTGCCAGCACCCCGGGGCCACTAGCCACCTCCCACGAGCAGTACTTC.

This chain connects TRBV5-1 to TRBJ2-5, with 8 bases that match TRBD1. This CDR3 is 14 amino acids long. V shed 5 bases and J 7 bases; nucleotides not matched to a gene: 10. Germline CDR1 and CDR2: SGHRS and YFSETQ. CDR3 in DNA: TGCGCCAGCAGTTTAGGACAGGGCTTGGTGACCCAGTACTTC. The encoded protein is CASSLGQGLVTQYF. Complete variable domain (other parts from reference TRBV5-1 and TRBJ2-5): KAGVTQTPRYLIKTRGQQVTLSCSPISGHRSVSWYQQTPGQGLQFLFEYFSETQRNKGNFPGRFSGRQFSNSRSEMNVSTLELGDSALYLCASSLGQGLVTQYFGPGTRLLVL.

The chain couples TRBV12-3 or TRBV12-4 to TRBJ1-5; no clear D. CDR3 size: 14 residues. V lost 3 bases to trimming and J lost 7 bases, with 13 bases between them. In DNA form, the CDR3 reads TGTGCCAGCAGTTTTGAAGGAATGCGGCAGCCCCAGCATTTT. Residues: CASSFEGMRQPQHF.

CDR3 protein: CASSPLTGGGEQYF. The CDR3, as DNA: TGTGCCAGCTCACCCTTGACAGGGGGCGGCGAGCAGTACTTC. The chain recombines TRBV18 with TRBJ2-7; TRBD1 agrees at 10 bases. Germline assignment: CDR1 KGHSH and CDR2 LQKENI. CDR3 length: 14 amino acids. V was clipped by 3 bases and J by 6 bases; unmatched bases: 5.